This passage covers 9 T cell receptor beta chains from one sample sequenced in a study of blood T cell repertoires in COVID-19. Clones were read by immunoSEQ multiplex PCR, and TCRdb kept only the in-frame ones, dropping some. The table includes over 65,000 clones, about 87% detected once. The sequencing input was peripheral blood. All receptors derive from a man aged 45 to 65 with active COVID-19.

The chain combines TRBV7-2 with TRBJ1-1; D is ambiguous. V lost 1 base and J lost 5, with 5 bases in between. The CDR3 is 12 residues long. Germline loops: CDR1 SGHTA, CDR2 FQGNSA. The CDR3 reads CASSLGRTEAFF. In DNA, the CDR3 is TGTGCCAGCAGCTTAGGGCGGACTGAAGCTTTCTTT.

V usage is TRBV28 and J usage is TRBJ2-5, with a possible D match to TRBD1 (6 bases). Deletions cut 4 bases from V and 4 bases from J, with 10 bases between. Germline V lookup: CDR1 MDHEN, CDR2 SYDVKM. This CDR3 has 13 residues. DNA for the CDR3: TGTGCCAGCAGTTCCTCAGGGGTAGAGACCCAGTACTTC. This encodes CASSSSGVETQYF.

The V gene is TRBV10-3, the J gene TRBJ2-7; 8 bases are a match to TRBD1. Germline V lookup: CDR1 ENHRY, CDR2 SYGVKD. V lost 6 bases and J lost 3; bases outside the gene matches: 1. The CDR3 covers 12 residues. The CDR3 DNA follows: TGTGCCATCAGCGACAGGGGCTACGAGCAGTACTTC. This codes for CAISDRGYEQYF.

The gene calls are TRBV4-3 and TRBJ1-5; D is ambiguous. The germline V gene encodes CDR1 LGHNA and CDR2 YSLEER. The CDR3 length is 14 residues. V lost 0 bases to trimming and J lost 4 bases, with 7 bases between them. CDR3 protein: CASSQELRNQPQHF. The CDR3 nucleotides are TGCGCCAGCAGCCAAGAGCTCAGGAATCAGCCCCAGCATTTT.

CDR3 residues: CASSPSRGQMIQPQHF. The CDR3 nucleotides read TGTGCCAGCAGCCCTTCCCGGGGACAGATGATTCAGCCCCAGCATTTT. J is TRBJ1-5 and V is TRBV27, with 7 bases that match TRBD1. Germline CDR1 and CDR2: MNHEY and SMNVEV (reference sequence). The V gene end was trimmed by 6 bases and the J gene end by 6 bases; junction bases not matched to a gene: 14. The CDR3 extends over 16 amino acids.

The chain combines TRBV7-2 with TRBJ2-1; maybe TRBD1 (6 bases). The CDR3 is made up of 15 amino acids. The V end was cut by 4 bases, the J end by 6 bases, with 16 bases between. Germline V CDR1 and CDR2: SGHTA, FQGNSA. CDR3 sequence: CASSSQRWGLNEQFF. CDR3 bases: TGTGCCAGCAGCTCCCAACGGTGGGGGCTCAATGAGCAGTTCTTC. Supplemented by reference TRBV7-2 and TRBJ2-1, the full variable domain reads GAGVSQSPSNKVTEKGKDVELRCDPISGHTALYWYRQSLGQGLEFLIYFQGNSAPDKSGLPSDRFSAERTGGSVSTLTIQRTQQEDSAVYLCASSSQRWGLNEQFFGPGTRLTVL.

V gene TRBV2 combines with J gene TRBJ1-4; D is unclear. Germline V CDR1 and CDR2: SNHLY, FYNNEI. The CDR3 covers 15 residues. Trimming took 6 bases from V and 0 from J, leaving 11 bases between them. The CDR3 nucleotides are TGTGCCAGCAGAGCCGGGAGATCAACTAATGAAAAACTGTTTTTT. It yields the protein CASRAGRSTNEKLFF.

V usage is TRBV5-1 and J usage is TRBJ2-5; 8 bases are shared with TRBD1. J was trimmed by 4 bases and V by 4 bases; bases with no gene match: 12. Looked up from germline, CDR1 is SGHRS and CDR2 is YFSETQ. The CDR3 is 16 amino acids. CDR3 loop: CASSVRTGRKVETQYF. The CDR3, as DNA: TGCGCCAGCAGCGTAAGGACAGGGAGGAAGGTAGAGACCCAGTACTTC.

The gene calls are TRBV12-3 or TRBV12-4 and TRBJ2-2; D is ambiguous. The CDR3 covers 13 residues. V lost 0 bases to trimming and J lost 7 bases, with 6 bases between them. CDR3 region: CASSLAQNGELFF. CDR3 sequence (DNA): TGTGCCAGCAGTTTAGCTCAGAACGGGGAGCTGTTTTTT.